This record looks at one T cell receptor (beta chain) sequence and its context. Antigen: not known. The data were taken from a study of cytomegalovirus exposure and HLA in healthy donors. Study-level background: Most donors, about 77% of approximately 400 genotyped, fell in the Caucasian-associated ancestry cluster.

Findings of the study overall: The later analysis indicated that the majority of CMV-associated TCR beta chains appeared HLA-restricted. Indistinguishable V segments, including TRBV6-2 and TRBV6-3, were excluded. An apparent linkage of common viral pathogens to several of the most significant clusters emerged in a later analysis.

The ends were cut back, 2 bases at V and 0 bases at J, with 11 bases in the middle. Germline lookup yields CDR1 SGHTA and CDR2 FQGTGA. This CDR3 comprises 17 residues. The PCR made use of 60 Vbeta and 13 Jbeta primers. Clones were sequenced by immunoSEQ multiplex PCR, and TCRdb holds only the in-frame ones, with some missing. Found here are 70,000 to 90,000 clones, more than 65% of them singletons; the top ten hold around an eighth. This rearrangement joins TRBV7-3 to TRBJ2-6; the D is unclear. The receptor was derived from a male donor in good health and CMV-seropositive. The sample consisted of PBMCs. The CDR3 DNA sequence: TGTGCCAGCAGCTTAGCTACCACCCTCTCTGGGGCCAACGTCCTGACTTTC. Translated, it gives CASSLATTLSGANVLTF.